What follows are 32 T cell receptor beta chains derived from one specimen sequenced in a study of response to subunit inactivated influenza vaccine. Each CDR3 protein gets one entry after TCRdb re-called the RT-PCR reads with MiXCR. The sample yields under 850,000 distinct CDR3 sequences, about 18% seen once. The source material was PBMCs from blood, sampled around 5 days after vaccination. These TCRs come from a man in his fifties or sixties who received an inactivated influenza vaccine.

This clonotype was counted a few times. The chain combines TRBV10-1 with TRBJ2-3, with D unclear. This CDR3 is 15 amino acids long. Trimming took 2 bases from V and 4 from J, leaving 13 bases between them. CDR1 and CDR2 (germline): WNHNN, SYGVQD (reference sequence). DNA for the CDR3: TGCGCCAGCAGTGAGGGGCCTAGGGTGGCAGATACGCAGTATTTT. Protein product: CASSEGPRVADTQYF.

This chain connects TRBV5-1 to TRBJ2-7, with a possible D match to TRBD2 (6 bases). V was trimmed by 7 bases and J by 3 bases, leaving 17 bases between them. CDR1 and CDR2 (germline): SGHRS, YFSETQ. The CDR3 has 14 residues. CDR3 protein: CASRSGGGIYEQYF. The CDR3 nucleotides read TGCGCCAGCCGAAGCGGCGGCGGGATCTACGAGCAGTACTTC.

The chain carries TRBV11-2 and TRBJ2-1; 7 positions agree with TRBD2. The V segment lost 1 base and the J segment 5 bases; nucleotides outside the gene matches: 5. CDR1 is SGHAT, CDR2 FQNNGV, per germline. CDR3 length: 15 amino acids. CDR3 sequence (DNA): TGTGCCAGCAGCTTAGGGCGGGAGCCAAACAATGAGCAGTTCTTC. Protein: CASSLGREPNNEQFF.

The chain joins TRBV28 to TRBJ2-7; perhaps D is TRBD1 or TRBD2 (6 bases each). The ends were cut back, 5 bases at V and 6 bases at J, with 17 bases in the middle. There are 14 residues in the CDR3. The germline V gene encodes CDR1 MDHEN and CDR2 SYDVKM. The DNA of the CDR3 is TGTGCCAGCAGTCCACAGGGACTCGGATTCGAGCAGTACTTC. This codes for CASSPQGLGFEQYF.

The rearrangement uses TRBV6-2 or TRBV6-3 and TRBJ2-3; D is uncertain. The CDR3 length is 12 residues. Trimming took off 2 bases at V and 6 bases at J, with 6 bases between the two ends. Germline V lookup: CDR1 MNHEY, CDR2 SVGEGT. The chain's CDR3 is CASSYTFDTQYF. The CDR3 nucleotides read TGTGCCAGCAGTTACACGTTCGATACGCAGTATTTT.

This chain links TRBV7-6 with TRBJ2-1, with D uncertain. The CDR3 spans 15 residues. Germline CDR1 and CDR2: SGHVS and FNYEAQ. Trimming cost V 2 bases and J 8 bases, with 16 bases left between them. The DNA of the CDR3 is TGTGCCAGCAGCTTACGGGTGGAGCCGGTCGATGAGCAGTTCTTC. This sequence encodes CASSLRVEPVDEQFF.

This clonotype was recorded a few times. The chain employs TRBV12-3 or TRBV12-4 and TRBJ1-5; D unresolved. This CDR3 contains 12 residues. V shed 5 bases and J shed 11 bases, with 13 bases lying between them. For the CDR3, the DNA is TGTGCCAGCAGTACGACCCTGCTGGCCCAGCATTTT. As protein: CASSTTLLAQHF.

CDR3: CASSAGQGGSGELFF. The CDR3 coding sequence is TGTGCCAGCAGCGCCGGACAGGGGGGTAGCGGGGAGCTGTTTTTT. This chain connects TRBV7-2 to TRBJ2-2; 10 bases map to TRBD1. Germline V gives CDR1 SGHTA, CDR2 FQGNSA. This CDR3 is 15 amino acids long. The ends lost 5 bases at V and 7 bases at J; junction bases unmatched: 7. The variable domain in full, completed from reference TRBV7-2 and TRBJ2-2, reads GAGVSQSPSNKVTEKGKDVELRCDPISGHTALYWYRQSLGQGLEFLIYFQGNSAPDKSGLPSDRFSAERTGGSVSTLTIQRTQQEDSAVYLCASSAGQGGSGELFFGEGSRLTVL.

The chain couples TRBV24-1 to TRBJ2-1; 7 bases fit TRBD1. The CDR3 consists of 16 residues. In germline, CDR1 is KGHDR, CDR2 SFDVKD. The ends lost 4 bases at V and 3 bases at J; junction bases unmatched: 8. The CDR3 region is CATSDPTGSYYNEQFF. The CDR3 coding sequence is TGTGCCACCAGTGACCCGACAGGGTCCTACTACAATGAGCAGTTCTTC.

This clonotype has only a few counts. The chain employs TRBV6-5 and TRBJ2-5; D not resolved. The CDR3 is 14 residues long. V lost 2 bases and J 2 bases, leaving 9 bases between the germline ends. Germline V gives CDR1 MNHEY, CDR2 SVGAGI. CDR3 coding DNA: TGTGCCAGCAGTTACAGGTCGGCTCAAGAGACCCAGTACTTC. It codes for CASSYRSAQETQYF.

The J gene is TRBJ2-4, the V gene TRBV28; 9 bases map to TRBD2. Per germline, CDR1 MDHEN and CDR2 SYDVKM. V was pared by 3 bases and J by 6 bases, with 21 bases of the junction left unmatched. The length of the CDR3 is 20 residues. CDR3 in amino acids: CASSFLLSLTSGHEGNIQYF. CDR3 bases: TGTGCCAGCAGTTTTTTATTAAGTCTGACTAGCGGCCACGAGGGAAACATTCAGTACTTC. Variable domain in full (rest from reference TRBV28 and TRBJ2-4): DVKVTQSSRYLVKRTGEKVFLECVQDMDHENMFWYRQDPGLGLRLIYFSYDVKMKEKGDIPEGYSVSREKKERFSLILESASTNQTSMYLCASSFLLSLTSGHEGNIQYFGAGTRLSVL.

V usage is TRBV5-1 and J usage is TRBJ2-1; D gene unclear. The CDR3 has 15 residues. Germline CDR1 is SGHRS and CDR2 is YFSETQ. V lost 0 bases and J lost 4, with 11 bases in between. The CDR3 here is CASSLGGETYNEQFF. The CDR3 nucleotides read TGCGCCAGCAGCTTGGGCGGAGAGACGTACAATGAGCAGTTCTTC. Filled out from reference TRBV5-1 and TRBJ2-1, the complete variable domain reads KAGVTQTPRYLIKTRGQQVTLSCSPISGHRSVSWYQQTPGQGLQFLFEYFSETQRNKGNFPGRFSGRQFSNSRSEMNVSTLELGDSALYLCASSLGGETYNEQFFGPGTRLTVL.

This clonotype was detected ten times or more. V and J are TRBV6-6 and TRBJ2-1; TRBD1 matches 7 bases. The V and J ends lost 6 bases and 8 bases, in that order; junction bases with no gene match: 4. Germline-derived CDR1 and CDR2 are MNHNY and SVGAGI (reference sequence). This CDR3 has 12 residues. CDR3: CASRSTGDEQFF. The CDR3 DNA reads TGTGCCAGCAGATCCACAGGGGATGAGCAGTTCTTC.

The V and J genes are TRBV12-3 or TRBV12-4 and TRBJ2-5, with D maybe TRBD2 (6 bases). V lost 5 bases, J lost 0 bases, and 13 bases lay in between. The CDR3 totals 15 residues. CDR3 bases: TGTGCCAGCAGTCCAATTGGAGGGTACCAAGAGACCCAGTACTTC. Residues: CASSPIGGYQETQYF.

The genes are TRBV11-1 and TRBJ2-1; D remains unclear. From germline, CDR1 is SGHAT and CDR2 FQDESV (reference sequence). This CDR3 is 16 amino acids long. The V gene lost 2 bases and the J gene lost 5 bases, with 16 bases spanning the gap. The CDR3 sequence is CASSLRSGNINNEQFF. CDR3 in DNA: TGTGCCAGCAGCTTAAGGTCCGGTAATATAAACAATGAGCAGTTCTTC.

This clonotype was seen ten or more times. V gene TRBV6-2 or TRBV6-3 combines with J gene TRBJ2-2; D unresolved. The CDR3 extends over 13 amino acids. Germline V lookup: CDR1 MNHEY, CDR2 SVGEGT. V was trimmed by 5 bases and J by 6 bases, leaving 10 bases between them. The CDR3 sequence is CASSPSKPGELFF. For the CDR3, the DNA is TGTGCCAGCAGTCCATCGAAGCCCGGGGAGCTGTTTTTT.

The CDR3 loop is CSAILVYDEQFF. CDR3 in DNA: TGCAGTGCTATATTAGTTTACGATGAGCAGTTCTTC. The chain is built from TRBV20-1 and TRBJ2-1, with D unresolved. The V end was cut by 4 bases, the J end by 8 bases, with 12 bases between. CDR1 and CDR2 (germline): DFQATT, SNEGSKA (reference sequence). The CDR3 has 12 residues.

This clonotype turned up a few times. The rearrangement uses TRBV12-3 or TRBV12-4 and TRBJ2-5, with D possibly being TRBD1 (5 bases). This CDR3 spans 13 amino acids. V was pared by 6 bases and J by 4 bases, with 12 bases between. In DNA form, the CDR3 reads TGTGCCAGCAGGGGGCAAAACGGAGAGACCCAGTACTTC. The encoded protein is CASRGQNGETQYF.

The CDR3 protein is CASSRKGQGRETQYF. The CDR3 DNA follows: TGTGCCAGCAGCCGCAAGGGACAGGGGAGGGAGACCCAGTACTTC. The chain has TRBV7-6 and TRBJ2-5; 10 bases are a match to TRBD1. The CDR3 covers 15 residues. Germline V lookup: CDR1 SGHVS, CDR2 FNYEAQ. The V and J ends lost 5 bases and 5 bases, in that order; junction bases with no gene match: 8. The full variable domain, its missing parts supplied by reference TRBV7-6 and TRBJ2-5, is GAGVSQSPRYKVTKRGQDVALRCDPISGHVSLYWYRQALGQGPEFLTYFNYEAQQDKSGLPNDRFSAERPEGSISTLTIQRTEQRDSAMYRCASSRKGQGRETQYFGPGTRLLVL.

Remarks on this clonotype: The junction shows a germline mismatch at one end, possibly a read error. V gene TRBV7-8 combines with J gene TRBJ2-7; D possibly corresponds to TRBD2 (5 bases). The CDR3 is 16 amino acids. Germline-derived CDR1 and CDR2 are SGHVS and FQNEAQ. As DNA, the CDR3 is TGTGCCAGCAGCCCTAGCTACGGAATCAGCTCCTACGAGCACTACTTC. It translates to CASSPSYGISSYEHYF.

This clonotype turned up a few times. The chain recombines TRBV9 with TRBJ1-1; no firm D call. The CDR3 spans 14 residues. V gave up 4 bases and J gave up 3 bases, with 13 bases separating them. Per germline, CDR1 SGDLS and CDR2 YYNGEE. CDR3 nucleotides: TGTGCCAGCAGCCCTTCTGACGGGCACACTGAAGCTTTCTTT. This sequence encodes CASSPSDGHTEAFF.

This clonotype has only a few counts. CDR3 sequence: CASSSQGRGGYNEQFF. For the CDR3, the DNA is TGTGCCAGCAGCTCCCAAGGGAGAGGGGGCTACAATGAGCAGTTCTTC. The chain couples TRBV7-2 to TRBJ2-1, with D tentatively TRBD1 (6 bases). This CDR3 has 16 amino acids. Trimming took 4 bases from V and 3 from J, leaving 16 bases between them. Germline CDR1 reads SGHTA; CDR2 reads FQGNSA.

This clonotype was picked up a small number of times. V usage is TRBV29-1 and J usage is TRBJ1-1, with D unresolved. This CDR3 is 12 amino acids long. Germline CDR1 is SQVTM and CDR2 is ANQGSEA. Trimming stripped 6 bases from V and 4 bases from J, with 12 bases between. CDR3 in amino acids: CSVTRKGTEAFF. The CDR3 DNA is TGCAGCGTGACCCGGAAGGGCACTGAAGCTTTCTTT.

The chain employs TRBV2 and TRBJ2-3; D not certain. The germline V and J ends were trimmed by 6 bases and 4 bases, with 17 bases remaining between them. Germline lookup yields CDR1 SNHLY and CDR2 FYNNEI. CDR3 length: 15 residues. This chain's CDR3 is CASRRGSSVADTQYF. DNA of the CDR3: TGTGCCAGCAGGCGTGGTAGCAGTGTCGCAGATACGCAGTATTTT.

This clonotype appeared many times. The chain uses TRBV4-1 and TRBJ2-3; D is tentatively TRBD1 or TRBD2 (6 bases each). Looked up from germline, CDR1 is MGHRA and CDR2 is YSYEKL. The V and J ends lost 3 bases and 4 bases respectively, with 11 bases between them. The CDR3 runs 14 residues. The CDR3 sequence: CASSQRDISDTQYF. The CDR3 coding sequence is TGCGCCAGCAGCCAGCGGGACATTTCAGATACGCAGTATTTT.

V gene TRBV7-9 combines with J gene TRBJ2-3; 7 bases match TRBD1. The V gene's germline CDR1 is SEHNR and CDR2 FQNEAQ (reference sequence). The CDR3 contains 16 residues. J lost 3 bases, V lost 3 bases, and 9 bases had no gene match. In DNA, the CDR3 is TGTGCCAGCAGCTTCGGGGATAGGGGGCTAACAGATACGCAGTATTTT. Amino acids: CASSFGDRGLTDTQYF.

The rearrangement links TRBV5-1 to TRBJ2-2; D may match TRBD1 or TRBD2 (5 bases each). This CDR3 contains 15 residues. Germline-derived CDR1 and CDR2 are SGHRS and YFSETQ. V lost 4 bases and J 1 base, leaving 11 bases between the germline ends. The chain's CDR3 is CASSHRDGNTGELFF. The CDR3 nucleotides read TGCGCCAGCAGCCATCGGGACGGGAACACCGGGGAGCTGTTTTTT.

This clonotype was observed a handful of times. This chain uses TRBV7-2 with TRBJ2-3; possibly TRBD1 or TRBD2 for D (5 bases each). CDR3 length equals 14 residues. V lost 4 bases and J lost 3, with 11 bases in between. The germline V gene has CDR1 SGHTA and CDR2 FQGNSA. The CDR3 reads CASSWGSLTDTQYF. In nucleotides, the CDR3 is TGTGCCAGCAGCTGGGGGAGTTTGACAGATACGCAGTATTTT. The whole variable domain, remainder taken from reference TRBV7-2 and TRBJ2-3, is GAGVSQSPSNKVTEKGKDVELRCDPISGHTALYWYRQSLGQGLEFLIYFQGNSAPDKSGLPSDRFSAERTGGSVSTLTIQRTQQEDSAVYLCASSWGSLTDTQYFGPGTRLTVL.

This clonotype was picked up a small number of times. This rearrangement joins TRBV6-1 to TRBJ1-4; D perhaps matches TRBD1 (5 bases). V shed 11 bases and J shed 7 bases, with 17 bases lying between them. CDR1 and CDR2 (germline): MNHNS, SASEGT. This CDR3 comprises 13 residues. The CDR3 region has the DNA TGTGCCGGAGGAGACAGTCTTGGTGAAAAACTGTTTTTT. Translation: CAGGDSLGEKLFF.

This clonotype was recorded many times. The rearrangement links TRBV29-1 to TRBJ1-4, with D possibly being TRBD1 (6 bases). Germline V gene data show CDR1 as SQVTM and CDR2 as ANQGSEA. Trimming stripped 6 bases from V and 5 bases from J, with 19 bases between. This CDR3 region has 15 residues. This CDR3 reads CSVLRGTGRNEKLFF. CDR3 coding DNA: TGCAGCGTCCTAAGGGGGACTGGGCGGAATGAAAAACTGTTTTTT.

This clonotype occurred many times. This chain connects TRBV29-1 to TRBJ2-2; no clear D gene. The length of the CDR3 is 11 residues. Germline CDR1 and CDR2: SQVTM and ANQGSEA. V lost 4 bases and J lost 8, with 8 bases in between. The CDR3 DNA follows: TGCAGCGTTGGCCGGTCGGGGGAGCTGTTTTTT. Translated: CSVGRSGELFF.

The V call is TRBV7-2, the J call TRBJ2-3; no reliable D call. The ends were cut back, 7 bases at V and 5 bases at J, with 13 bases in the middle. The CDR3 loop spans 13 amino acids. The germline V gene encodes CDR1 SGHTA and CDR2 FQGNSA. The CDR3 DNA sequence: TGTGCCAGCAACCTGGGGTTTAGAGATACGCAGTATTTT. Translating gives CASNLGFRDTQYF.